The rows below give T cell receptor beta chains drawn from one sample of a study of low-dose radiotherapy and immunotherapy resistance in tumors. TCRdb independently ran MiXCR on the reads; one entry per CDR3 protein. In the table there are 59,000 or so distinct CDR3 sequences, about 30% of which are singletons. The input for sequencing was PBMCs, taken before treatment. The receptors originated from a male donor with rectosigmoid adenocarcinoma. Each CDR3 is given without its conserved first and last residue. Each record gives: V gene, CDR3 length, CDR3 protein.

>TRBV7-9|12
ASKWDRAGNTIY
>TRBV7-2|14
ASSSQPGGAGNTIY
>TRBV7-9|10
ASSLDGDEQF
>TRBV30|11
AWSEGPNQPQH
>TRBV28|13
AISLYPSANYGYT
>TRBV27|14
ASSLRRGDPGNTIY
>TRBV20-1|11
SAPGSSYNEQF
>TRBV7-8|9
ASSSGEPQH
>TRBV4-3|13
ASSYTGTGNSPLH
>TRBV5-4|14
ASSLGTSGRMNEQF
>TRBV9|13
ASSVGGRGSDEQF
>TRBV10-3|12
AISERGGNTEAF
>TRBV26|14
ASKPGRGTSTDTQY
>TRBV6-2/TRBV6-3|12
ASSWRDLNTEAF
>TRBV5-6|15
ASSLGPGSSSYNEQF
>TRBV21-1|14
ASKRKIGEAKNIQY
>TRBV12-3/TRBV12-4|12
ASSLQGLQETQY
>TRBV7-2|10
ASRKEGHEQY
>TRBV2|14
ASSDQARGRGTEAF
>TRBV24-1|10
ATSDAGFTQY
>TRBV7-2|15
ASSLAHSSGSGNTIY
>TRBV20-1|13
SARSPGRNTGELF
>TRBV12-3/TRBV12-4|13
ASSLVSSSYNEQF
>TRBV6-6|7
ASSYPQF
>TRBV5-1|13
ASSPGGARDYGYT
>TRBV28|10
ASSPGNNEQF
>TRBV23-1|12
ARGRLAGEAEQY
>TRBV28|15
ASSRLGGGRGDYEQY
>TRBV3-1|10
ASRGQLYELY
>TRBV2|11
ASSENPNTEAF
>TRBV5-1|13
ASSVGRTGVEEQY
>TRBV28|13
ASSFEGPLPGELF
>TRBV20-1|11
SAPGQRSYEQY
>TRBV19|17
ASSTLLAGEGSSTDTQY
>TRBV7-2|14
ASRSGLAGGRNTQY
>TRBV2|15
ASSRVAGQIKGDEQF
>TRBV29-1|11
SATGQSQETQY
>TRBV7-2|12
ASSYTGHNSPLH
>TRBV20-1|11
SARDQPNSPLH
>TRBV14|13
ASSQDDRVVHEQY
>TRBV28|11
ASSSPIWQPQH
>TRBV29-1|11
SGGEGAGYGYT
>TRBV30|12
AWSPGIAGNTIY
>TRBV3-1|13
ASSPDPRRGNTIY
>TRBV20-1|10
SRRSSAYEQY
>TRBV6-5|10
AIRGATGELF
>TRBV29-1|11
SVEVSGQETQY
>TRBV18|12
ASSPPGDTYEQY